These 27 T cell receptor beta chains were sequenced from one sample in a study of graft-versus-host responses after intestinal transplantation. Clones were read by immunoSEQ multiplex PCR, and TCRdb kept only the in-frame ones, dropping some. Found here are more than 13,000 clones, about 70% of them singletons; the top ten hold roughly 25%. Graft samples were processed, releasing intraepithelial and lamina propria lymphocytes. The material was ileum tissue, obtained around 690 days after intestinal transplantation. These receptors originate from a human patient who received an intestinal transplant, so some T cells may come from the graft donor.

J is TRBJ1-2 and V is TRBV11-2, with D unclear. This CDR3 is 14 amino acids long. V lost 0 bases to trimming and J lost 4 bases, with 9 bases between them. In germline, CDR1 is SGHAT, CDR2 FQNNGV. CDR3: CASSLDTGIYGYTF. CDR3 DNA sequence: TGTGCCAGCAGCTTAGATACGGGCATCTATGGCTACACCTTC.

The chain links TRBV10-2 to TRBJ1-1, with 11 bases matching TRBD1. CDR3 length: 15 residues. Germline V gives CDR1 WSHSY, CDR2 SAAADI. V lost 4 bases and J lost 4; bases outside the gene matches: 5. In DNA form, the CDR3 reads TGCGCCAGCAGTGTATCCGGGACAGGGGGCACTGAAGCTTTCTTT. It encodes CASSVSGTGGTEAFF.

This rearrangement joins TRBV5-6 to TRBJ2-3, with TRBD2 as a possible D gene (5 bases). The CDR3 has 14 residues. V gave up 0 bases and J gave up 0 bases, with 5 bases separating them. The V gene's germline CDR1 is SGHDT and CDR2 YYEEEE. Here the CDR3 reads CASSLGGSTDTQYF. For the CDR3, the DNA is TGTGCCAGCAGCTTGGGAGGGAGCACAGATACGCAGTATTTT.

The rearrangement joins TRBV7-8 to TRBJ1-2, with D unclear. V shed 0 bases and J shed 5 bases, with 7 bases lying between them. Per the germline V gene, CDR1 is SGHVS and CDR2 is FQNEAQ. The CDR3 spans 13 residues. In DNA form, the CDR3 reads TGTGCCAGCAGCTTAGCAGGGTTTTATGGCTACACCTTC. It codes for CASSLAGFYGYTF.

The J gene is TRBJ2-7, the V gene TRBV6-7; 7 bases fit TRBD1. TRBV6-7 is reported as an ORF; its role is uncertain. The CDR3 length is 17 residues. Trimming cost V 6 bases and J 4 bases; bases outside gene matches: 18. The CDR3 loop is CASSHIRHPGQIYEQYF. CDR3 in DNA: TGTGCCAGCAGCCACATCCGACATCCGGGACAGATATACGAGCAGTACTTC.

In DNA, the CDR3 is TGTGCCACCGCAGGAGGGGCAGGTACAGATACGCAGTATTTT. This gives the protein CATAGGAGTDTQYF. J is TRBJ2-3 and V is TRBV19; a possible D gene is TRBD2 (6 bases). From germline, CDR1 is LNHDA and CDR2 SQIVND (reference sequence). The CDR3 extends over 14 amino acids. The V end was cut by 10 bases, the J end by 3 bases, with 17 bases between.

The chain uses TRBV5-8 and TRBJ2-7, with D hard to call. The V end was cut by 4 bases, the J end by 6 bases, with 14 bases between. Germline V gene lookup returns CDR1 SGHTS and CDR2 YDEGEE. The CDR3 totals 13 residues. CDR3 DNA sequence: TGTGCCAGCAGCCTGGGTGTAACCCCCGAGCAGTACTTC. Residues: CASSLGVTPEQYF.

This clone showed up just a few times. The chain's CDR3 is CASSLIQPGANVLTF. DNA for the CDR3: TGTGCCAGCAGCTTGATCCAACCTGGGGCCAACGTCCTGACTTTC. The chain is built from TRBV5-8 and TRBJ2-6; D is unresolved. The CDR3 extends over 15 amino acids. The V gene lost 1 base and the J gene lost 2 bases, with 7 bases spanning the gap. CDR1 SGHTS and CDR2 YDEGEE come from the germline V gene.

On this clone itself: At one end the junction does not follow the germline gene, possibly because of a read error. Other nucleotide sequences from this sample produce the same CDR3. V is TRBV6-5 and J is TRBJ1-6; 7 bases are a match to TRBD1. CDR3 length: 14 residues. CDR1 MNHEY and CDR2 SVGAGI come from the germline V gene. DNA of the CDR3: TGTGCCAGCAGCGACAGGGTCTATAATTCGCCCCTCCACTTT. As protein: CASSDRVYNSPLHF.

The chain couples TRBV7-2 to TRBJ2-5; 7 positions agree with TRBD2. Matching the DNA end better, TRBJ2-7 makes the J call doubtful. There are 13 residues in the CDR3. Germline V gene sequence: CDR1 SGHTA, CDR2 FQGNSA. The CDR3 DNA is TGTGCCAGCAGCACCTGGGACTACTACGAGCAGTACTTC. It specifies CASSTWDYYEQYF.

The V gene is TRBV6-1, the J gene TRBJ2-5; tentative D call: TRBD2 (6 bases). CDR1 MNHNS and CDR2 SASEGT come from the germline V gene. The CDR3 runs to 14 residues. Trimming pared 3 bases from V and 5 bases from J, leaving 13 bases between. The CDR3 DNA reads TGTGCCAGCAGTGACGGGGGAACCAGGGAGACCCAGTACTTC. It yields the protein CASSDGGTRETQYF.

The J gene is TRBJ1-1, the V gene TRBV7-2, with D maybe TRBD1 (5 bases). CDR3 length: 14 residues. V was cut by 3 bases and J by 4 bases, with 12 bases left in between. Germline CDR1 is SGHTA and CDR2 is FQGNSA. The CDR3 spells CASSFFSGGTEAFF. Written as DNA, the CDR3 is TGTGCCAGCAGCTTCTTCTCCGGGGGCACTGAAGCTTTCTTT.

The chain uses TRBV6-6 and TRBJ2-7; D perhaps matches TRBD1 (6 bases). V lost 7 bases and J 1 base, leaving 17 bases between the germline ends. CDR1 and CDR2 from the germline V gene are MNHNY and SVGAGI (reference sequence). The CDR3 spans 15 residues. This chain's CDR3 is CASTLARGESYEQYF. The DNA of the CDR3 is TGTGCCAGCACCCTCGCCAGGGGAGAGTCCTACGAGCAGTACTTC.

The chain has TRBV28 and TRBJ2-5; D possibly corresponds to TRBD2 (7 bases). Near its end, the DNA agrees better with TRBJ2-7, so the J call may be wrong. CDR3 size: 14 residues. Germline V gives CDR1 MDHEN, CDR2 SYDVKM. The CDR3 region is CASGGGGSSYEQYF. CDR3 in DNA: TGTGCCAGCGGCGGGGGCGGTAGCTCCTACGAGCAGTACTTC.

This clone was detected once. V is TRBV7-8 and J is TRBJ1-5; D is perhaps TRBD1 (5 bases). Between the trimmed V and J ends, which lost 4 bases and 4 bases, there was a span of 14 bases. Germline V gene lookup returns CDR1 SGHVS and CDR2 FQNEAQ. The CDR3 runs to 15 residues. CDR3 loop: CASSSPGRGNQPQHF. The CDR3 region has the DNA TGTGCCAGCAGCTCCCCGGGACGGGGTAATCAGCCCCAGCATTTT. Looking up the rest from reference TRBV7-8 and TRBJ1-5 gives the full variable domain: GAGVSQSPRYKVAKRGQDVALRCDPISGHVSLFWYQQALGQGPEFLTYFQNEAQLDKSGLPSDRFFAERPEGSVSTLKIQRTQQEDSAVYLCASSSPGRGNQPQHFGDGTRLSIL.

The chain carries TRBV27 and TRBJ1-2; D gene uncertain. The CDR3 is 15 residues long. V dropped 5 bases and J dropped 1 base, with 14 bases sitting between them. Germline assignment: CDR1 MNHEY and CDR2 SMNVEV (reference sequence). CDR3 region: CASSEENLLNYGYTF. DNA of the CDR3: TGTGCCAGCAGTGAAGAAAATTTACTTAACTATGGCTACACCTTC.

The chain combines TRBV7-8 with TRBJ2-7, with D unresolved. Trimming left V 4 bases short and J 4 bases short, with 17 bases between. This CDR3 region has 15 residues. CDR1 and CDR2 (germline): SGHVS, FQNEAQ. The CDR3 loop reads CASSSRPGPQYEQYF. The CDR3 nucleotides read TGTGCCAGCAGCTCTCGTCCTGGACCGCAGTACGAGCAGTACTTC. The full variable domain, with the rest looked up from reference TRBV7-8 and TRBJ2-7, is GAGVSQSPRYKVAKRGQDVALRCDPISGHVSLFWYQQALGQGPEFLTYFQNEAQLDKSGLPSDRFFAERPEGSVSTLKIQRTQQEDSAVYLCASSSRPGPQYEQYFGPGTRLTVT.

The chain carries TRBV5-6 and TRBJ2-7, with 11 positions matching TRBD1. The germline V gene encodes CDR1 SGHDT and CDR2 YYEEEE. The CDR3 consists of 15 residues. With 4 bases clipped from V and 4 bases from J, the junction kept 7 bases outside the gene matches. The DNA for the CDR3 is TGTGCCAGCAGCAGGACAGGGGGCAGTAGTTACGAGCAGTACTTC. This gives the protein CASSRTGGSSYEQYF.

As DNA, the CDR3 is TGTGCCAGCTCTCAACAGGGGGCAGGGGGCTACACCTTC. This sequence encodes CASSQQGAGGYTF. The chain couples TRBV18 to TRBJ1-2, with 9 bases identical to TRBD1. The length of the CDR3 is 13 residues. The V gene's germline CDR1 is KGHSH and CDR2 LQKENI. V was clipped by 6 bases and J by 8 bases; unmatched bases: 7.

The chain uses TRBV27 and TRBJ2-3, with 16 bases fitting TRBD2. Trimming removed 3 bases from V and 3 bases from J; junction bases left unmatched: 6. The germline V gene has CDR1 MNHEY and CDR2 SMNVEV (reference sequence). There are 18 residues in the CDR3. The CDR3 region is CASSLLGLAGGKTDTQYF. DNA of the CDR3: TGTGCCAGCAGTTTGCTGGGACTAGCGGGAGGGAAGACAGATACGCAGTATTTT.

The chain employs TRBV4-3 and TRBJ2-2, with D tentatively TRBD1 (7 bases). Between the trimmed V and J ends, which lost 0 bases and 3 bases, there was a span of 14 bases. This CDR3 comprises 17 residues. Germline CDR1 is LGHNA and CDR2 is YSLEER. Here the CDR3 DNA reads TGCGCCAGCAGCCAAGACCGCGGGACAGAAGACACCGGGGAGCTGTTTTTT. Encoded protein: CASSQDRGTEDTGELFF.

This chain links TRBV11-2 with TRBJ2-7, with TRBD2 matching 8 bases. The CDR3 totals 15 residues. With V trimmed by 4 bases and J by 2 bases, 7 bases remained unmatched. In germline, CDR1 is SGHAT, CDR2 FQNNGV. Written as DNA, the CDR3 is TGTGCCAGCAGCTCAGACGGACTAGCTGCCTACGAGCAGTACTTC. Translation gives CASSSDGLAAYEQYF.

This clone showed up just a few times. The gene calls are TRBV21-1 and TRBJ1-5. TRBV21-1 is tagged as a pseudogene. This CDR3 is 15 amino acids long. CDR3 residues: CASSKGYRSNQPQHF. Written as DNA, the CDR3 is TGTGCCAGCAGCAAAGGGTATAGAAGCAATCAGCCCCAGCATTTT.

This clone turned up a few times. The chain is built from TRBV6-6 and TRBJ2-2; D perhaps matches TRBD1 (6 bases). CDR3 length: 14 residues. Germline V gives CDR1 MNHNY, CDR2 SVGAGI (reference sequence). V lost 5 bases to trimming and J lost 0 bases, with 7 bases between them. CDR3 protein: CASSGDTNTGELFF. The CDR3 nucleotides read TGTGCCAGCAGTGGGGACACGAACACCGGGGAGCTGTTTTTT.

The V and J genes are TRBV19 and TRBJ1-2; 8 positions match TRBD1. The V gene end was trimmed by 8 bases and the J gene end by 8 bases; junction bases not matched to a gene: 19. The length of the CDR3 is 16 residues. The germline V gene encodes CDR1 LNHDA and CDR2 SQIVND (reference sequence). CDR3 nucleotide sequence: TGTGCCAGTTCGCGGACAGGGAAAATCGCCTGGGGGGGCTACACCTTC. It codes for CASSRTGKIAWGGYTF.

V is TRBV28 and J is TRBJ2-5; TRBD2 agrees at 15 bases. The J call is in doubt because the DNA end fits TRBJ2-7 better. CDR1 is MDHEN, CDR2 SYDVKM, per germline. The CDR3 is 15 residues long. Written as DNA, the CDR3 is TGTGCCAGCAGTTCGGGACTAGCGGGGGGCTACGAGCAGTACTTC. Translation: CASSSGLAGGYEQYF.

V gene TRBV2 combines with J gene TRBJ1-2; D gene ambiguous. The V and J ends lost 7 bases and 5 bases respectively, with 14 bases between them. The CDR3 is 13 amino acids. Germline V gene data show CDR1 as SNHLY and CDR2 as FYNNEI. CDR3 amino acids: CASILEENYGYTF. CDR3 nucleotide sequence: TGTGCCAGCATCCTCGAGGAGAATTATGGCTACACCTTC.